One and the same sample provided the 4 T cell receptor beta chains below, sequenced in a study of cytomegalovirus exposure and HLA in healthy donors. Both 60 Vbeta primers and 13 Jbeta primers went into the PCR. The table came from immunoSEQ multiplex PCR; TCRdb's copy has only in-frame clones and leaves some out. The sample lists fewer than 200,000 clones; approximately 67% were seen once. Sequenced: PBMCs. The receptors come from a young woman in good health and CMV-seropositive.

This chain connects TRBV27 to TRBJ1-5; D remains unclear. The CDR3 is made up of 16 amino acids. Per germline, CDR1 MNHEY and CDR2 SMNVEV (reference sequence). V shed 5 bases and J shed 6 bases, with 20 bases lying between them. This CDR3 is CASSLVIPEAGQPQHF. CDR3 DNA sequence: TGTGCCAGCAGTCTCGTGATACCAGAAGCGGGTCAGCCCCAGCATTTT.

This clone has a single count. The chain links TRBV6-1 to TRBJ1-4; weak D call: TRBD1 (6 bases). Trimming took 0 bases from V and 5 from J, leaving 13 bases between them. The CDR3 extends over 16 amino acids. Germline CDR1 MNHNS, CDR2 SASEGT. The CDR3 loop is CASSEARGSGNEKLFF. CDR3 nucleotides: TGTGCCAGCAGTGAAGCGAGGGGGTCGGGGAATGAAAAACTGTTTTTT.

The chain has TRBV28 and TRBJ2-7; maybe TRBD2 (7 bases). The CDR3 is made up of 15 amino acids. Germline lookup yields CDR1 MDHEN and CDR2 SYDVKM. V dropped 6 bases and J dropped 4 bases, with 19 bases sitting between them. CDR3 region: CASSPPLAGAYEQYF. Written as DNA, the CDR3 is TGTGCCAGCAGCCCCCCCCTGGCGGGGGCGTACGAGCAGTACTTC.

This clone was counted a single time. This chain links TRBV28 with TRBJ1-1, with D possibly TRBD1 on 5 matching bases. V lost 6 bases, J lost 4 bases, and 21 bases lay in between. This CDR3 is built from 16 residues. Germline values: CDR1 MDHEN, CDR2 SYDVKM. CDR3: CASSPNPAGIFTEAFF. Here the CDR3 DNA reads TGTGCCAGCAGCCCAAACCCCGCAGGGATCTTCACTGAAGCTTTCTTT.